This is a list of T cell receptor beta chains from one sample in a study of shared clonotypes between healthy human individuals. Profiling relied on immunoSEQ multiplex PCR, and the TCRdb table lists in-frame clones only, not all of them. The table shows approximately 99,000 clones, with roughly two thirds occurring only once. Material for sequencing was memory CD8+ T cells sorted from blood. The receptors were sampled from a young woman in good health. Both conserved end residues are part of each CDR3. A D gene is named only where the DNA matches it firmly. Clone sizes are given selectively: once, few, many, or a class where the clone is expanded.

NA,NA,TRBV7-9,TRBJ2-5,CASSFIDSSRSQYF,TGTGCCAGCAGCTTTATAGACAGTAGTAGGTCCCAGTACTTC
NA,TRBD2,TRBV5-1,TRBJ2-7,CASSLGPRGTSGVYEQYF,TGCGCCAGCAGCTTGGGGCCCCGGGGGACTAGCGGAGTATACGAGCAGTACTTC
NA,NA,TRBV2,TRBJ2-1,CASSEALSSALAQFF,TGTGCCAGCAGTGAAGCGCTAAGCAGCGCCCTCGCGCAGTTCTTC
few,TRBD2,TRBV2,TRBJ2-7,CASKREVWEQYF,TGTGCCAGCAAGCGGGAGGTCTGGGAGCAGTACTTC
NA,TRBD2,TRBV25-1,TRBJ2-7,CASSDGLAGTAGLYEQYF,TGTGCCAGCTCCGACGGACTAGCGGGAACGGCTGGGCTTTACGAGCAGTACTTC
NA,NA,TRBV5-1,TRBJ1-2,CASSFGDSYGYTF,TGCGCCAGCAGCTTTGGCGACAGCTATGGCTACACCTTC
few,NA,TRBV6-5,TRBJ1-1,CAMLMDTEAFF,TGTGCCATGCTGATGGACACTGAAGCTTTCTTT
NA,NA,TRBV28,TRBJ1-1,CASSFTGAAEAFF,TGTGCCAGCAGTTTTACGGGGGCCGCTGAAGCTTTCTTT
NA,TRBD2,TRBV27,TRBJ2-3,CASGLAGWGSDTQYF,TGTGCCAGCGGATTAGCGGGATGGGGATCAGATACGCAGTATTTT
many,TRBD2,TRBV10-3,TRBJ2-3,CAISETSGVTDTQYF,TGTGCCATCAGTGAAACTAGCGGGGTAACAGATACGCAGTATTTT
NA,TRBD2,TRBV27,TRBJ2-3,CASSSPLLLAGKGDTQYF,TGTGCCAGCAGTTCACCCCTCCTACTAGCGGGGAAGGGAGATACGCAGTATTTT
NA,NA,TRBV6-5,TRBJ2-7,CASNGGLNEQYF,TGTGCCAGCAACGGGGGGCTCAACGAGCAGTACTTC
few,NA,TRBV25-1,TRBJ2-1,CASSESDQHSSYNEQFF,TGTGCCAGCAGTGAATCCGACCAACATAGCTCCTACAATGAGCAGTTCTTC
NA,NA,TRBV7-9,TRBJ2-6,CASSPAPERAGANVLTF,TGTGCCAGCAGCCCAGCCCCCGAGAGGGCTGGGGCCAACGTCCTGACTTTC
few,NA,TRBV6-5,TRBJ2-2,CASSSPGNTGELFF,TGTGCCAGCAGTTCCCCAGGCAACACCGGGGAGCTGTTTTTT
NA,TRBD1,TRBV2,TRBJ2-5,CASKGAVETQYF,TGTGCCAGCAAGGGGGCGGTTGAGACCCAGTACTTC
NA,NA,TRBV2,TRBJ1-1,CASRDIKGFTEAFF,TGTGCCAGCAGAGATATCAAGGGGTTCACTGAAGCTTTCTTT
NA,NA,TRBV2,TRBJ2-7,CASSKGLPEGEQYF,TGTGCCAGCAGCAAAGGTCTCCCAGAGGGCGAGCAGTACTTC
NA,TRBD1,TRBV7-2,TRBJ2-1,CASSLSAGGYNEQFF,TGTGCCAGCAGCTTATCGGCAGGGGGCTACAATGAGCAGTTCTTC
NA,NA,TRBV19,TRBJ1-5,CASRIGGPGGQPQHF,TGTGCCAGTAGGATCGGGGGCCCGGGCGGGCAGCCCCAGCATTTT
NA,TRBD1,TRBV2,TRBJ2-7,CASSGDREYEQYF,TGTGCCAGCAGTGGGGACAGGGAATACGAGCAGTACTTC
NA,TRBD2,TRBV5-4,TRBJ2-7,CASSQVAGGYEQYF,TGTGCCAGCAGCCAAGTGGCGGGAGGCTACGAGCAGTACTTC
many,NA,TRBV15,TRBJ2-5,CATSRESGAPETQYF,TGTGCCACCAGCAGAGAATCGGGGGCCCCAGAGACCCAGTACTTC
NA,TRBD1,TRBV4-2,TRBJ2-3,CASSPRTGDTDTQYF,TGTGCCAGCAGCCCGCGGACAGGGGACACAGATACGCAGTATTTT
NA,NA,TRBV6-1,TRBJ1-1,CASSDPLGANTEAFF,TGTGCCAGCAGTGACCCACTGGGGGCGAACACTGAAGCTTTCTTT
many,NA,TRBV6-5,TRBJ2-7,CASSYSGPYSYEQYF,TGTGCCAGCAGTTACTCGGGACCATACTCCTACGAGCAGTACTTC
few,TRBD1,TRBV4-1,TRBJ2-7,CASSPSSARQGRGEQYF,TGCGCCAGCAGCCCTAGTTCGGCCCGACAGGGAAGGGGCGAGCAGTACTTC
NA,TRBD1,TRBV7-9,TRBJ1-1,CASSLGTTGTAEAFF,TGTGCCAGCAGCTTAGGGACCACCGGGACAGCTGAAGCTTTCTTT
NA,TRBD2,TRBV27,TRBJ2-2,CASSSAGVSWITGELFF,TGTGCCAGCAGTTCGGCGGGGGTCTCCTGGATCACCGGGGAGCTGTTTTTT
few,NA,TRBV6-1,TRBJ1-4,CASSESVGQEKLFF,TGTGCCAGCAGTGAAAGTGTAGGGCAGGAAAAACTGTTTTTT
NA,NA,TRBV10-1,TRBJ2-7,CASSESGGSEQYF,TGCGCCAGCAGTGAGTCAGGAGGGAGTGAGCAGTACTTC
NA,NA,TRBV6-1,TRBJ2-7,CASSEVVGSYEQYF,TGTGCCAGCAGTGAAGTTGTCGGCTCCTACGAGCAGTACTTC
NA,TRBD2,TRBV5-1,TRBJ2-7,CASSFSGREAGEQYF,TGCGCCAGCAGCTTCAGCGGGAGAGAGGCAGGCGAGCAGTACTTC